Given below is one TCR beta chain in context. Measured with immunoSEQ multiplex PCR; TCRdb has only the in-frame clones, and not every one. The sample holds around 220,000 clones, around 84% seen once. The CDR3 has 17 amino acids. Germline assignment: CDR1 SEHNR and CDR2 FQNEAQ (reference sequence). V was pared by 5 bases and J by 0 bases, with 14 bases between. This sample was included in a study of blood T cell repertoires in COVID-19. The receptor comes from a man between 25 and 39 years old with active or convalescent COVID-19. The genes are TRBV7-9 and TRBJ1-6, with D uncertain. Sequenced sample: peripheral blood. CDR3 DNA: TGTGCCAGCAGCCCGGAAGGTCGGGGCTCCTATAATTCACCCCTCCACTTT. This codes for CASSPEGRGSYNSPLHF.